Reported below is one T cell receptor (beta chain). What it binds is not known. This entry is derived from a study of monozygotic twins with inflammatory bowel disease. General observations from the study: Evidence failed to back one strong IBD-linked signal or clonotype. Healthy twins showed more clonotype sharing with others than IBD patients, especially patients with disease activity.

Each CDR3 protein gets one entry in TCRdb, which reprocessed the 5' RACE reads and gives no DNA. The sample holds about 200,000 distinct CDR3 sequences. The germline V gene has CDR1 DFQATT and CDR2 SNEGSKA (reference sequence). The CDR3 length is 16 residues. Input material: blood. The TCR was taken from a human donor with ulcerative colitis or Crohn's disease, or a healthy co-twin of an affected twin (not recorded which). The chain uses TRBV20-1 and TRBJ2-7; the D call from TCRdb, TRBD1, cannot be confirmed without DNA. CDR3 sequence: CSARDPAQGRAYEQYF.